This T cell receptor beta chain was retrieved from a study of blood T cell repertoires in COVID-19. Study as a whole: Collection of acute and convalescent COVID-19 samples took place in the United States, Italy and Spain. Sources were T cells, B-cell-depleted T cells, or PBMCs; the material itself was cDNA or gDNA.

Original analysis: Reference gene primers were amplified, and this amplification served to estimate nucleated cell counts. TCRdb keeps only in-frame clones here, not all; method: immunoSEQ multiplex PCR. V and J calls and clone size are copied from that table; D and trimming were computed from the DNA. The sample lists approximately 35,000 clones, 75% to 90% occurring once. J gave up 11 bases and V 4 bases, and 16 bases lay outside the gene matches. Germline CDR1 and CDR2: SGHNT and YYREEE (reference sequence). This CDR3 has 15 amino acids. The source is a man aged 55 to 70 with active COVID-19. Sequenced material: peripheral blood. The V call is TRBV5-4, the J call TRBJ1-1, with 8 bases that match TRBD1. CDR3 protein: CASSPRQGSLREAFF. The DNA of the CDR3 is TGTGCCAGCAGCCCTCGACAGGGGTCCCTCCGGGAGGCTTTCTTT.